A single sample gave rise to the 13 T cell receptor beta chains below, sequenced in a study of blood T cell repertoires in COVID-19. Repertoires were generated with immunoSEQ multiplex PCR, while TCRdb's copy carries only in-frame clones and drops some. The sample holds about 200,000 clones; around 85% are singletons and the top ten take 0.95%. Source material: peripheral blood. The receptors were sampled from a man aged 55-75 years with COVID-19, enrolled during active disease.

The chain is built from TRBV19 and TRBJ2-2; 11 bases line up with TRBD1. The CDR3 loop spans 15 amino acids. Germline V gives CDR1 LNHDA, CDR2 SQIVND (reference sequence). The trim removed 7 bases at V and 4 bases at J, leaving 5 bases unmatched. The CDR3 sequence is CASKLGQGGTGELFF. Here the CDR3 DNA reads TGTGCCAGTAAGCTGGGACAGGGGGGCACCGGGGAGCTGTTTTTT.

This chain connects TRBV6-2 or TRBV6-3 to TRBJ1-1; no clear D. Looked up from germline, CDR1 is MNHEY and CDR2 is SVGEGT. Between the trimmed V and J ends, which lost 0 bases and 1 base, there was a span of 6 bases. The CDR3 runs 14 residues. This CDR3 reads CASSYSRGNTEAFF. The CDR3 coding sequence is TGTGCCAGCAGTTACTCACGAGGGAACACTGAAGCTTTCTTT.

This sequence joins TRBV15 and TRBJ2-1; TRBD2 agrees at 7 bases. This CDR3 contains 17 residues. The germline CDR1 and CDR2 sequences are LNHNV and YYDKDF (reference sequence). J was trimmed by 6 bases and V by 3 bases; bases with no gene match: 14. The CDR3 loop reads CATSRPQPGLKGNEQFF. The CDR3 DNA is TGTGCCACCAGCAGGCCCCAGCCGGGACTAAAGGGCAATGAGCAGTTCTTC.

This chain connects TRBV11-2 to TRBJ2-7; D is uncertain. CDR1 is SGHAT, CDR2 FQNNGV, per germline. The CDR3 is 14 amino acids. V dropped 1 base and J dropped 0 bases, with 7 bases sitting between them. CDR3 DNA: TGTGCCAGCAGCTTAGCCGGTTCCTCCTACGAGCAGTACTTC. This codes for CASSLAGSSYEQYF.

The chain combines TRBV5-1 with TRBJ1-3; 8 bases match TRBD1. The CDR3 loop spans 14 amino acids. The V gene end was trimmed by 3 bases and the J gene end by 7 bases; junction bases not matched to a gene: 6. In germline, CDR1 is SGHRS, CDR2 YFSETQ. The CDR3 region has the DNA TGCGCCAGCAGCTCCGGACAGGGTACGAACACCATATATTTT. Translation: CASSSGQGTNTIYF.

The gene calls are TRBV12-5 and TRBJ1-1; no clear D gene. This CDR3 is 14 amino acids long. CDR1 and CDR2 from the germline V gene are LGHNT and FRNRAP. The V end lost 7 bases, the J end lost 6 bases, and 18 bases lay between the germline ends. The CDR3 protein is CASVLDSREAEAFF. The DNA for the CDR3 is TGTGCTAGTGTTCTTGACTCACGGGAGGCTGAAGCTTTCTTT. Variable domain in full (rest from reference TRBV12-5 and TRBJ1-1): DARVTQTPRHKVTEMGQEVTMRCQPILGHNTVFWYRQTMMQGLELLAYFRNRAPLDDSGMPKDRFSAEMPDATLATLKIQPSEPRDSAVYFCASVLDSREAEAFFGQGTRLTVV.

This CDR3 is CASSRGIHTDTQYF. CDR3 DNA sequence: TGTGCCAGCAGTCGAGGGATTCACACAGATACGCAGTATTTT. V is TRBV27 and J is TRBJ2-3, with D possibly being TRBD2 (5 bases). CDR3 length equals 14 residues. The germline gives CDR1 MNHEY, CDR2 SMNVEV (reference sequence). V was cut by 5 bases and J by 2 bases, with 11 bases left in between.

This rearrangement joins TRBV5-1 to TRBJ1-6; 8 bases are a match to TRBD1. Germline loops: CDR1 SGHRS, CDR2 YFSETQ. There are 14 residues in the CDR3. V lost 2 bases to trimming and J lost 10 bases; unmatched junction nucleotides: 5. The CDR3 sequence is CASSLGQGTSPLHF. The CDR3 DNA sequence: TGCGCCAGCAGCTTAGGACAGGGAACATCACCCCTCCACTTT.

The chain recombines TRBV6-6 with TRBJ2-7; D is possibly TRBD1 (5 bases). The CDR3 is 13 residues long. Looked up from germline, CDR1 is MNHNY and CDR2 is SVGAGI (reference sequence). V was shortened by 1 base and J by 7 bases, with 11 bases between the two germline ends. The CDR3 DNA reads as TGTGCCAGCAGTTACTTGGCGGACATGGAGCAGTACTTC. This encodes CASSYLADMEQYF.

The CDR3 here is CASDQTGYMNTEAFF. CDR3 bases: TGTGCCAGCGACCAGACAGGGTACATGAACACTGAAGCTTTCTTT. The V and J genes are TRBV6-5 and TRBJ1-1; 7 bases are shared with TRBD1. This CDR3 has 15 amino acids. V dropped 8 bases and J dropped 0; count of bases not matched to a gene: 9. Germline assignment: CDR1 MNHEY and CDR2 SVGAGI.

Here the CDR3 reads CASTPGAGELFF. The CDR3, as DNA: TGTGCCAGCACCCCGGGGGCCGGGGAGCTGTTTTTT. The V gene is TRBV6-5, the J gene TRBJ2-2; TRBD2 is a possible D gene (6 bases). The V and J ends lost 7 bases and 6 bases respectively, with 9 bases between them. The CDR3 contains 12 residues. The germline V gene encodes CDR1 MNHEY and CDR2 SVGAGI.

Regarding this clone: Different DNA sequences within this sample yield the same CDR3. CDR3 protein: CASSLETGNGYTF. The CDR3 bases are TGTGCCAGCAGCTTAGAGACAGGGAACGGCTACACCTTC. The genes are TRBV5-4 and TRBJ1-2; 7 nucleotides agree with TRBD1. Germline CDR1 is SGHNT and CDR2 is YYREEE (reference sequence). V dropped 2 bases and J dropped 8; count of bases not matched to a gene: 6. The CDR3 has 13 residues.

CDR3: CASSLRGGNNEKLFF. The CDR3 DNA is TGTGCCAGCAGCTTACGGGGGGGAAATAATGAAAAACTGTTTTTT. The gene calls are TRBV7-9 and TRBJ1-4, with D possibly TRBD1 on 5 matching bases. Germline CDR1 and CDR2: SEHNR and FQNEAQ (reference sequence). Between the trimmed V and J ends, which lost 2 bases and 4 bases, there was a span of 11 bases. This CDR3 spans 15 amino acids.